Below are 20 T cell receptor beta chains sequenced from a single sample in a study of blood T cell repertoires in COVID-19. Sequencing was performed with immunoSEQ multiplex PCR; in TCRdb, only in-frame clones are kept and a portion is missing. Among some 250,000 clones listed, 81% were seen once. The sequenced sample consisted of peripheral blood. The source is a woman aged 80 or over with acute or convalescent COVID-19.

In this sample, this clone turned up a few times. The CDR3 protein is CASSFYYSNQPQHF. The DNA for the CDR3 is TGTGCCAGCAGTTTCTATTATAGCAATCAGCCCCAGCATTTT. This chain uses TRBV27 with TRBJ1-5; D is unclear. The CDR3 covers 14 residues. CDR1 and CDR2 (germline): MNHEY, SMNVEV (reference sequence). V dropped 3 bases and J dropped 0 bases, with 6 bases sitting between them.

DNA of the CDR3: TGTGCCAGTAGTCCCTGGGACAGGGGAAAAGTTGGCTACACCTTC. Translation: CASSPWDRGKVGYTF. The J gene is TRBJ1-2, the V gene TRBV19; 10 nucleotides line up with TRBD1. From germline, CDR1 is LNHDA and CDR2 SQIVND (reference sequence). The CDR3 covers 15 residues. The J segment lost 7 bases and the V segment lost 5 bases, leaving 10 bases of the junction unmatched.

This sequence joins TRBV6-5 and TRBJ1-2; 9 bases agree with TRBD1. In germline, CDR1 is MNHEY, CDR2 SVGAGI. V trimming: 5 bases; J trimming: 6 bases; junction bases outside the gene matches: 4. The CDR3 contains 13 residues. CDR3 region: CASSKGQGNGYTF. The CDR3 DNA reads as TGTGCCAGCAGTAAGGGACAGGGTAATGGCTACACCTTC.

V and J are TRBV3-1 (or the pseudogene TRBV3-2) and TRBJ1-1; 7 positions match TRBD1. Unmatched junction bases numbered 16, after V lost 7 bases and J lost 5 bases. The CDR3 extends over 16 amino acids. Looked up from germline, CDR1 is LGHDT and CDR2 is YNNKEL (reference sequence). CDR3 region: CASTPPGAGGYTEAFF. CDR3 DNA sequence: TGTGCCAGCACCCCCCCTGGGGCAGGGGGTTATACTGAAGCTTTCTTT.

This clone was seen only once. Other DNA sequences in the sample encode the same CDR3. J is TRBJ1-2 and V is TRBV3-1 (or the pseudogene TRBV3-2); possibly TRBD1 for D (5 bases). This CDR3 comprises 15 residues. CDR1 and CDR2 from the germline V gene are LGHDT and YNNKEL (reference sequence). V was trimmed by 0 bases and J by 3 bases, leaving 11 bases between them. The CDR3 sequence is CASSQDQGRYYGYTF. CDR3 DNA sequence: TGTGCCAGCAGCCAAGATCAGGGCCGATACTATGGCTACACCTTC.

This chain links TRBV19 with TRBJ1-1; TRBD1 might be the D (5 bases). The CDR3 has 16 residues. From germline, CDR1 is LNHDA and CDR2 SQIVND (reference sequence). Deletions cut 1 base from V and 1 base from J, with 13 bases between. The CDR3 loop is CASSIAGVGTNTEAFF. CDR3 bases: TGTGCCAGTAGTATAGCGGGGGTAGGGACGAACACTGAAGCTTTCTTT. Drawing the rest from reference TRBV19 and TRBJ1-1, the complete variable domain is DGGITQSPKYLFRKEGQNVTLSCEQNLNHDAMYWYRQDPGQGLRLIYYSQIVNDFQKGDIAEGYSVSREKKESFPLTVTSAQKNPTAFYLCASSIAGVGTNTEAFFGQGTRLTVV.

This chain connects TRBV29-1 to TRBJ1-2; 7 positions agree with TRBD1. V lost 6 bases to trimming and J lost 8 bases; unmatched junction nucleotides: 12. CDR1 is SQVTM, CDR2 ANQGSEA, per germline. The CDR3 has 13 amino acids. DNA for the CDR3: TGCAGCGTAGCTCCTCGGACAGGAGGCGGCTACACCTTC. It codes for CSVAPRTGGGYTF.

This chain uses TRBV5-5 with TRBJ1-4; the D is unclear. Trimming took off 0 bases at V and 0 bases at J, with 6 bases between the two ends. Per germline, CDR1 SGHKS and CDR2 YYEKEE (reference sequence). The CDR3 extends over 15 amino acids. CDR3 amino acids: CASSLASTTNEKLFF. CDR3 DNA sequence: TGTGCCAGCAGCTTGGCGTCTACAACTAATGAAAAACTGTTTTTT.

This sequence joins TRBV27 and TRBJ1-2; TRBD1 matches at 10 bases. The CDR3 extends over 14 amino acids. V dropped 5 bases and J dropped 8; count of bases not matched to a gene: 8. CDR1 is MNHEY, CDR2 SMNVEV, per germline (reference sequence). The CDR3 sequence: CASSPGRDRGGYTF. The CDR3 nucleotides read TGTGCCAGCAGTCCCGGGAGGGACAGGGGCGGCTACACCTTC.

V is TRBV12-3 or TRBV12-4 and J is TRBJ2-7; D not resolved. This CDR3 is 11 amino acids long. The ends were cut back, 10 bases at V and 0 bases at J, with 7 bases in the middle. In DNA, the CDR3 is TGTGCCACCAGCTCCTCCTACGAGCAGTACTTC. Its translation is CATSSSYEQYF.

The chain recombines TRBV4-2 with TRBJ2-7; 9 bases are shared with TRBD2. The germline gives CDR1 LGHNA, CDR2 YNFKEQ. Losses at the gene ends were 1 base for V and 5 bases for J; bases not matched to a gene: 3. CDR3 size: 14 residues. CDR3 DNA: TGTGCCAGCAGCCAAGCTAGCGGGATAAACGAGCAGTACTTC. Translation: CASSQASGINEQYF.

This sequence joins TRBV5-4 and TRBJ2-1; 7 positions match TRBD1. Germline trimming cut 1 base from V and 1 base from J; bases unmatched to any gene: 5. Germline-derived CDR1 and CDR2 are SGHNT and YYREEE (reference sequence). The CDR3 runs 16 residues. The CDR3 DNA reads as TGTGCCAGCAGCTTGCGGACAGGCGTATCCTACAATGAGCAGTTCTTC. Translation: CASSLRTGVSYNEQFF. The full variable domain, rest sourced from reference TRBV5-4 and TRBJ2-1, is ETGVTQSPTHLIKTRGQQVTLRCSSQSGHNTVSWYQQALGQGPQFIFQYYREEENGRGNFPPRFSGLQFPNYSSELNVNALELDDSALYLCASSLRTGVSYNEQFFGPGTRLTVL.

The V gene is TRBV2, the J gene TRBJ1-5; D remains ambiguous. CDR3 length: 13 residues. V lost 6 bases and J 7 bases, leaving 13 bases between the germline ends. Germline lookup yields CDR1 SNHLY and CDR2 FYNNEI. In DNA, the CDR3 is TGTGCCAGCAGCCCTATCGGGGAGCAGCCCCAGCATTTT. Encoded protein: CASSPIGEQPQHF.

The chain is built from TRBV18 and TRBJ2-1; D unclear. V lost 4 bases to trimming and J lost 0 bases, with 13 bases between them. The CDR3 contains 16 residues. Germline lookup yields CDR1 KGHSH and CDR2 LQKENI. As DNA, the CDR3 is TGTGCCAGCTCACTCAAGAGCTCGATCTCCTACAATGAGCAGTTCTTC. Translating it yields CASSLKSSISYNEQFF. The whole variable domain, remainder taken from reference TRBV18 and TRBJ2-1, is NAGVMQNPRHLVRRRGQEARLRCSPMKGHSHVYWYRQLPEEGLKFMVYLQKENIIDESGMPKERFSAEFPKEGPSILRIQQVVRGDSAAYFCASSLKSSISYNEQFFGPGTRLTVL.

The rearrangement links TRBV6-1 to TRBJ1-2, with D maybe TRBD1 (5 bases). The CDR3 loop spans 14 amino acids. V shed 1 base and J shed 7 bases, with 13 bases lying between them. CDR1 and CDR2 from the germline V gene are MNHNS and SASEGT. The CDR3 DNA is TGTGCCAGCAGTGAAGAGGGAAGGGGCTCTGGCTACACCTTC. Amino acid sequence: CASSEEGRGSGYTF.

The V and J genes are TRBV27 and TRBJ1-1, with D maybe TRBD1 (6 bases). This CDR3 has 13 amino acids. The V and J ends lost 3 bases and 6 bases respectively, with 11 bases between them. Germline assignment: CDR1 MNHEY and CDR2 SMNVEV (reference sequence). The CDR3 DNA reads TGTGCCAGCAGTTTGGGTGACAGGCCTGAAGCTTTCTTT. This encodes CASSLGDRPEAFF.

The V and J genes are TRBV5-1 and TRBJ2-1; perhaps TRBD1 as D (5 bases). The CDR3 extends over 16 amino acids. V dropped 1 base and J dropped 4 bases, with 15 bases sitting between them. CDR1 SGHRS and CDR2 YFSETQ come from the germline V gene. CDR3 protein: CASSLQGIPQYNEQFF. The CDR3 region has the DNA TGCGCCAGCAGCTTGCAGGGTATCCCCCAATACAATGAGCAGTTCTTC.

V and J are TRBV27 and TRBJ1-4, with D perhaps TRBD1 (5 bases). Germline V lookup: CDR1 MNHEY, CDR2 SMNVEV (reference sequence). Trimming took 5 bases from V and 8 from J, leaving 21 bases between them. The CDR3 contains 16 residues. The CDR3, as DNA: TGTGCCAGCAGTCCTCAAATCCCAGGGTTTGGGGAAAAACTGTTTTTT. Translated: CASSPQIPGFGEKLFF.

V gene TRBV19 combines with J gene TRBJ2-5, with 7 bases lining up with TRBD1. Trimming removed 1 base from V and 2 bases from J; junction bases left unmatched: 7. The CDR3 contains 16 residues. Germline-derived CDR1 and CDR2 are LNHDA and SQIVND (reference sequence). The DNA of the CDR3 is TGTGCCAGTAGTATAGTCGGGACAGTCGAACAAGAGACCCAGTACTTC. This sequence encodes CASSIVGTVEQETQYF. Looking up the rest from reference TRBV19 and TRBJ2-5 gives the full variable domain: DGGITQSPKYLFRKEGQNVTLSCEQNLNHDAMYWYRQDPGQGLRLIYYSQIVNDFQKGDIAEGYSVSREKKESFPLTVTSAQKNPTAFYLCASSIVGTVEQETQYFGPGTRLLVL.

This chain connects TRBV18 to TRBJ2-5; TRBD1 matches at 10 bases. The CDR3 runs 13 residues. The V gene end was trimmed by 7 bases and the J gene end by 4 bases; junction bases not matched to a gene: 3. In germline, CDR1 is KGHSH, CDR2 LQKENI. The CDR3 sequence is CASCRDRGETQYF. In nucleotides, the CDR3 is TGTGCCAGCTGTAGGGACAGGGGAGAGACCCAGTACTTC.